The 29 T cell receptor beta chains reported below all come from one sample, sequenced in a study of CDR3 diversity in severe acne. TCRdb reanalysed the PCR reads using MiXCR and keeps one entry per CDR3 protein. The sample lists 85,000 to 120,000 distinct CDR3 sequences, 51% occurring once. The sample was blood. These receptors originate from a male donor with acne.

Turning to this clonotype: A much larger clone lies one base from this, so it may be a read error. The chain uses TRBV19 and TRBJ2-3; 7 nucleotides align to TRBD2. J was trimmed by 0 bases and V by 8 bases; bases with no gene match: 5. CDR1 is LNHDA and CDR2 is SQIVND in the germline V gene (reference sequence). The CDR3 is made up of 14 amino acids. This chain's CDR3 is CASRRETSTDTQYF. CDR3 DNA sequence: TGTGCCAGTCGGCGGGAGACTAGCACAGATACGCAGTATTTT.

This clonotype showed up many times. The rearrangement links TRBV6-5 to TRBJ1-1; TRBD1 is a possible D gene (6 bases). Between the trimmed V and J ends, which lost 5 bases and 5 bases, there was a span of 12 bases. In germline, CDR1 is MNHEY, CDR2 SVGAGI. The CDR3 is made up of 13 amino acids. This CDR3 reads CASSLQGQTEAFF. CDR3 coding DNA: TGTGCCAGCAGTCTACAGGGTCAGACTGAAGCTTTCTTT.

The gene calls are TRBV12-3 or TRBV12-4 and TRBJ1-1; 7 positions agree with TRBD1. V shed 6 bases and J 3 bases; nucleotides not matched to a gene: 7. This CDR3 has 14 amino acids. CDR3 loop: CASSPTGVDTEAFF. The DNA for the CDR3 is TGTGCCAGCAGCCCTACAGGGGTCGACACTGAAGCTTTCTTT.

As to this clonotype: A read error may be the cause here, since a much bigger clone is one base away. The V and J genes are TRBV12-3 or TRBV12-4 and TRBJ2-5; no reliable D call. The CDR3 loop spans 14 amino acids. V lost 6 bases, J lost 0 bases, and 11 bases lay in between. CDR3 nucleotide sequence: TGTGCCAGCAGCACGGGCCGGGACCAAGAGACCCAGTACTTC. Translating gives CASSTGRDQETQYF.

The chain couples TRBV10-3 to TRBJ2-5, with 10 bases lining up with TRBD2. Trimming at V came to 2 bases and at J to 4 bases, leaving 7 bases not matched to a gene. CDR3 size: 16 residues. Germline assignment: CDR1 ENHRY and CDR2 SYGVKD. CDR3 residues: CAISEVASGRGETQYF. In DNA, the CDR3 is TGTGCCATCAGTGAGGTGGCTAGCGGGAGAGGAGAGACCCAGTACTTC.

This chain uses TRBV19 with TRBJ1-1, with TRBD1 matching over 9 bases. The CDR3 runs 13 residues. Looked up from germline, CDR1 is LNHDA and CDR2 is SQIVND (reference sequence). V gave up 6 bases and J gave up 5 bases; unmatched junction bases: 4. The CDR3 coding sequence is TGTGCCAGTAGCACAGGGGGCGCGACTGAAGCTTTCTTT. This encodes CASSTGGATEAFF. The whole variable domain, remainder taken from reference TRBV19 and TRBJ1-1, is DGGITQSPKYLFRKEGQNVTLSCEQNLNHDAMYWYRQDPGQGLRLIYYSQIVNDFQKGDIAEGYSVSREKKESFPLTVTSAQKNPTAFYLCASSTGGATEAFFGQGTRLTVV.

The chain recombines TRBV24-1 with TRBJ1-5; weak D call: TRBD1 (5 bases). Per the germline V gene, CDR1 is KGHDR and CDR2 is SFDVKD. V was cut by 4 bases and J by 9 bases, with 12 bases left in between. The CDR3 runs 13 residues. CDR3 amino acids: CATSDATGRPQHF. The CDR3 DNA is TGTGCCACCAGTGACGCCACAGGTCGGCCCCAGCATTTT.

The CDR3 loop reads CASSRTGGEQYF. CDR3 in DNA: TGTGCCAGCAGCCGTACAGGAGGCGAGCAGTACTTC. The rearrangement joins TRBV7-6 to TRBJ2-7; the D gene could be TRBD1 or TRBD2 (5 bases each). The germline V gene encodes CDR1 SGHVS and CDR2 FNYEAQ. V lost 5 bases, J lost 6 bases, and 11 bases lay in between. The CDR3 is made up of 12 amino acids.

This clonotype was counted at least ten times. V and J are TRBV4-1 and TRBJ2-3, with 10 bases fitting TRBD2. Germline V CDR1 and CDR2: MGHRA, YSYEKL. This CDR3 has 15 amino acids. J gave up 6 bases and V 1 base, and 4 bases lay outside the gene matches. Written as DNA, the CDR3 is TGCGCCAGCAGCCAAGCTAGCGGGAGAAGGGATACGCAGTATTTT. Encoded protein: CASSQASGRRDTQYF.

There are many counts of this clonotype. V gene TRBV19 combines with J gene TRBJ2-5, with 11 bases fitting TRBD1. CDR1 and CDR2 (germline): LNHDA, SQIVND (reference sequence). The length of the CDR3 is 13 residues. V gave up 7 bases and J gave up 4 bases; unmatched junction bases: 2. This chain's CDR3 is CASTDRGRETQYF. CDR3 DNA sequence: TGTGCCAGTACGGACAGGGGGCGAGAGACCCAGTACTTC.

The sample holds one count of this clonotype. A much larger clone differs from this one at a single base, so this may be a read error. The rearrangement uses TRBV5-1 and TRBJ2-1, with no clear D. Trimming left V 2 bases short and J 2 bases short, with 11 bases between. Germline loops: CDR1 SGHRS, CDR2 YFSETQ. The CDR3 contains 15 residues. DNA of the CDR3: TGCGCCAGCAGCTTTTCGAGGCCTCCCTACAATGAGCAGTTCTTC. It translates to CASSFSRPPYNEQFF.

This clonotype was counted at least ten times. V gene TRBV20-1 combines with J gene TRBJ1-6; 10 nucleotides match TRBD1. V lost 4 bases, J lost 8 bases, and 8 bases stayed unmatched. This CDR3 has 15 amino acids. In germline, CDR1 is DFQATT, CDR2 SNEGSKA (reference sequence). Written as DNA, the CDR3 is TGCAGTGCTACCAAGACAGGGGGCGCATATTCACCCCTCCACTTT. It yields the protein CSATKTGGAYSPLHF.

The gene calls are TRBV5-5 and TRBJ2-5; unclear D gene. V dropped 1 base and J dropped 0 bases, with 4 bases sitting between them. Germline V gene sequence: CDR1 SGHKS, CDR2 YYEKEE (reference sequence). CDR3 length: 13 amino acids. DNA of the CDR3: TGTGCCAGCAGCTTGCCTAACCAAGAGACCCAGTACTTC. This translates into CASSLPNQETQYF. Full variable domain (rest looked up from reference TRBV5-5 and TRBJ2-5): DAGVTQSPTHLIKTRGQQVTLRCSPISGHKSVSWYQQVLGQGPQFIFQYYEKEERGRGNFPDRFSARQFPNYSSELNVNALLLGDSALYLCASSLPNQETQYFGPGTRLLVL.

The table lists this clonotype with many counts. This sequence joins TRBV12-5 and TRBJ1-5; D gene unclear. V lost 5 bases and J lost 0, with 8 bases in between. This CDR3 is built from 14 residues. The V gene's germline CDR1 is LGHNT and CDR2 FRNRAP. CDR3 DNA: TGTGCTAGTGGTCCCAAAAATAGCAATCAGCCCCAGCATTTT. It yields the protein CASGPKNSNQPQHF.

This clonotype has at least ten counts. This chain links TRBV9 with TRBJ2-7; D unclear. CDR1 is SGDLS and CDR2 is YYNGEE in the germline V gene. Trimming stripped 4 bases from V and 0 bases from J, with 11 bases between. The CDR3 is made up of 14 amino acids. DNA of the CDR3: TGTGCCAGCAGCCCGTGGGGTAGCTCCTACGAGCAGTACTTC. Translated, it gives CASSPWGSSYEQYF.

The rearrangement uses TRBV10-3 and TRBJ2-5; 7 bases map to TRBD1. In germline, CDR1 is ENHRY, CDR2 SYGVKD. The V gene end was trimmed by 8 bases and the J gene end by 8 bases; junction bases not matched to a gene: 8. The CDR3 consists of 12 residues. CDR3 coding DNA: TGTGCCATCTCCTCGACAGGGCAAACCCAGTACTTC. It codes for CAISSTGQTQYF.

This chain connects TRBV14 to TRBJ2-2; D unresolved. The V gene's germline CDR1 is SGHDN and CDR2 FVKESK. The germline V and J ends were trimmed by 0 bases and 1 base, with 6 bases remaining between them. The CDR3 consists of 15 residues. The CDR3 region is CASSQESLNTGELFF. In DNA, the CDR3 is TGTGCCAGCAGCCAAGAAAGCTTGAACACCGGGGAGCTGTTTTTT.

There are a few counts of this clonotype. The chain recombines TRBV20-1 with TRBJ2-7; TRBD1 matches 10 bases. J was trimmed by 5 bases and V by 2 bases; bases with no gene match: 9. Germline CDR1 DFQATT, CDR2 SNEGSKA (reference sequence). The CDR3 sequence is 15 residues long. The CDR3 nucleotides read TGCAGTGCTAGATTGACAGGGGGCGCGGGGAACGAGCAGTACTTC. This gives the protein CSARLTGGAGNEQYF.

This clonotype was seen more than once but under ten times. This rearrangement joins TRBV4-1 to TRBJ2-2; the D gene could be TRBD1 or TRBD2 (6 bases each). CDR1 and CDR2 (germline): MGHRA, YSYEKL. The ends were cut back, 5 bases at V and 8 bases at J, with 9 bases in the middle. The CDR3 loop spans 12 amino acids. In DNA, the CDR3 is TGCGCCAGCAGCTCGGGGGCGGGGGAGCTGTTTTTT. Its protein is CASSSGAGELFF.

This clonotype was counted only a few times. The chain recombines TRBV6-1 with TRBJ2-2; the match to TRBD1 covers 7 bases. There are 14 residues in the CDR3. Unmatched junction bases numbered 4, after V lost 6 bases and J lost 3 bases. Germline values: CDR1 MNHNS, CDR2 SASEGT. This CDR3 reads CASSTGTDTGELFF. CDR3 bases: TGTGCCAGCAGCACCGGGACAGACACCGGGGAGCTGTTTTTT.

A note on this clonotype: With a much larger clone just one base away, this may be a read error. The chain carries TRBV4-3 and TRBJ2-1, with 9 bases aligning to TRBD2. CDR1 and CDR2 (germline): LGHNA, YSLEER. This CDR3 is 15 amino acids long. As DNA, the CDR3 is TGCGCCAGCAACCAAGACGCGGGAGGGAGGGATGAGCAGTTCTTC. Its translation is CASNQDAGGRDEQFF.

This clonotype was detected many times. The CDR3, as DNA: TGTGCCAGCAGCTTAATGGGACAGGGGGTTCACGAGCAGTACTTC. Its translation is CASSLMGQGVHEQYF. The chain has TRBV7-2 and TRBJ2-7, with 11 nucleotides matching TRBD1. Looked up from germline, CDR1 is SGHTA and CDR2 is FQGNSA. V was pared by 2 bases and J by 5 bases, with 5 bases of the junction left unmatched. The CDR3 is 15 amino acids.

The gene calls are TRBV20-1 and TRBJ2-5, with D maybe TRBD2 (5 bases). The CDR3 consists of 15 residues. The ends were cut back, 0 bases at V and 4 bases at J, with 15 bases in the middle. Germline values: CDR1 DFQATT, CDR2 SNEGSKA (reference sequence). The CDR3 DNA is TGCAGTGCTAGAGATCGTAGTCGGGGAGCAGAGACCCAGTACTTC. Its protein is CSARDRSRGAETQYF.

This clonotype has ten or more counts. The chain couples TRBV10-2 to TRBJ2-3; a possible D gene is TRBD2 (5 bases). V was shortened by 5 bases and J by 5 bases, with 8 bases between the two germline ends. The CDR3 has 12 amino acids. Germline CDR1 is WSHSY and CDR2 is SAAADI. CDR3: CASSFGVDTQYF. CDR3 DNA: TGCGCCAGCAGTTTCGGGGTAGATACGCAGTATTTT.

This clonotype has only one observation. This may stem from a read error, because a much larger clone lies one nucleotide away. The chain couples TRBV9 to TRBJ1-3; D is uncertain. V lost 7 bases, J lost 4 bases, and 21 bases lay in between. CDR1 and CDR2 (germline): SGDLS, YYNGEE. The CDR3 consists of 16 residues. This chain's CDR3 is CASGPPRLGDGNTIYF. For the CDR3, the DNA is TGTGCCAGCGGCCCGCCGAGGTTGGGCGACGGAAACACCATATATTTT.

The chain recombines TRBV27 with TRBJ2-5, with 11 bases that match TRBD2. This CDR3 has 16 amino acids. The germline gives CDR1 MNHEY, CDR2 SMNVEV (reference sequence). V dropped 5 bases and J dropped 4; count of bases not matched to a gene: 9. CDR3: CASSHSGRAPSETQYF. CDR3 coding DNA: TGTGCCAGCAGTCATAGCGGGAGGGCCCCTTCAGAGACCCAGTACTTC.

J is TRBJ1-1 and V is TRBV4-1, with no clear D. Germline loops: CDR1 MGHRA, CDR2 YSYEKL. Trimming removed 3 bases from V and 6 bases from J, with 14 bases in between. The CDR3 consists of 14 residues. This CDR3 is CASSHPGQKAEAFF. CDR3 nucleotide sequence: TGCGCCAGCAGCCATCCAGGCCAAAAGGCTGAAGCTTTCTTT.

This clonotype appeared a single time. Germline and junction disagree at one end, which may indicate a read error. The chain employs TRBV14 and TRBJ1-3; D gene ambiguous. In germline, CDR1 is SGHDN, CDR2 FVKESK. The CDR3 extends over 17 amino acids. The CDR3 is CASGQEVPGNSGNTIYF. For the CDR3, the DNA is TGTGCCAGCGGCCAAGAGGTACCGGGAAACTCTGGAAACACCATATATTTT.

This clonotype was seen ten or more times. The CDR3 here is CASSARRVRRAYEQYF. The CDR3 region has the DNA TGTGCCAGCAGTGCGAGAAGGGTACGGAGGGCCTACGAGCAGTACTTC. The V and J genes are TRBV25-1 and TRBJ2-7, with D tentatively TRBD2 (6 bases). The germline V and J ends were trimmed by 4 bases and 2 bases, with 18 bases remaining between them. Germline V gene sequence: CDR1 MGHDK, CDR2 SYGVNS. This CDR3 has 16 residues.